The source of this T cell receptor (beta chain) is a study of T cells expressing NK-cell markers. Study information: Sorted T-cell subsets CD3+CD56+NKG2C+, CD3+CD56+NKG2C- and CD3+CD56-NKG2C+ were TCR beta-sequenced. Sequencing covered eight donors, seven HCMV-seropositive and one seronegative. Regarding the study as a whole: Four donors showed these clonotypes also leading the CD3+CD56-NKG2C+ fraction.

On this clonotype: Its specificity is not known.

5'RACE template switching built TCR beta cDNA with unique molecular identifiers. TCRdb reprocessed the 5' RACE reads, with one entry per CDR3 protein and no DNA. This repertoire comprises a few hundred thousand distinct CDR3 sequences; its ten largest clones make up approximately 3.6%. Germline V gives CDR1 SNHLY, CDR2 FYNNEI. This CDR3 region has 13 residues. This rearrangement joins TRBV2 to TRBJ2-3; TCRdb returns TRBD2, unconfirmable since there is no DNA. The clonotype was recovered from a man between 18 and 29 years old in good health. The sequencing sample was made of blood T cells: a sorted CD56 or NKG2C T cell subset, CD4+ or CD8+ T cells, or bulk PBMC T cells (not recorded which). The CDR3 loop reads CASRPSGKDTQYF.